The 26 T cell receptor beta chains presented below share a single source sample, sequenced in a study of T cell clusters in autoimmune cytopenias. TRB was amplified from around 0.25 ug of peripheral blood genomic DNA per sample. Multiplex touch-down PCR amplified TRB using TRB-A and TRB-B pools in one tube. TCRdb re-called the multiplex PCR reads and gives one entry per CDR3 protein, without DNA. This listing includes about 7,000 distinct CDR3 sequences. These data were also filed under a second study, of T cell repertoires in aging, cancer and after chemotherapy.

The sample taken for sequencing was peripheral blood. The receptors come from a human donor in good health.

By frequency, this clonotype registers medium-sized (0.01 to 0.1%). The V gene is TRBV29-1, the J gene TRBJ2-7. In germline, CDR1 is SQVTM, CDR2 ANQGSEA. The CDR3 spans 13 residues. The CDR3 reads CSVEGSGAYEQYF.

The chain is built from TRBV20-1 and TRBJ1-4. The germline CDR1 and CDR2 sequences are DFQATT and SNEGSKA (reference sequence). This CDR3 comprises 15 residues. CDR3 amino acids: CSARDQRLENEKLFF.

Here the CDR3 reads CASSYDSYNSPLHF. The gene calls are TRBV6-6 and TRBJ1-6; TCRdb lists TRBD1, though no DNA is available to test this call. Germline V CDR1 and CDR2: MNHNY, SVGAGI (reference sequence). CDR3 length equals 14 residues.

The V and J genes are TRBV20-1 and TRBJ2-5; TCRdb calls TRBD2, which cannot be checked without DNA. The CDR3 totals 11 residues. The germline V gene has CDR1 DFQATT and CDR2 SNEGSKA (reference sequence). The CDR3: CRPGGGETQYF.

V usage is TRBV6-1 and J usage is TRBJ1-1; TCRdb's D call of TRBD1 is untestable without DNA. The CDR3 is 14 residues long. The germline CDR1 and CDR2 sequences are MNHNS and SASEGT. The CDR3 region is CASSEAGTVNEAFF.

The J gene is TRBJ2-7, the V gene TRBV13. The length of the CDR3 is 12 residues. CDR1 and CDR2 (germline): PRHDT, FYEKMQ (reference sequence). CDR3 region: CASSVAPYEQYF.

The chain couples TRBV6-5 to TRBJ2-7; TCRdb indicates TRBD1, and absent DNA this call remains unverified. The CDR3 totals 15 residues. Per germline, CDR1 MNHEY and CDR2 SVGAGI. This CDR3 reads CASSRTAGQLYEQYF.

This chain joins TRBV5-4 and TRBJ2-7. CDR1 is SGHNT, CDR2 YYREEE, per germline (reference sequence). The CDR3 contains 14 residues. The CDR3 loop is CASSLGASAYEQYF. The entire variable domain, with the rest obtained from reference TRBV5-4 and TRBJ2-7, is as follows: ETGVTQSPTHLIKTRGQQVTLRCSSQSGHNTVSWYQQALGQGPQFIFQYYREEENGRGNFPPRFSGLQFPNYSSELNVNALELDDSALYLCASSLGASAYEQYFGPGTRLTVT.

The chain uses TRBV6-1 and TRBJ2-7. From germline, CDR1 is MNHNS and CDR2 SASEGT. The CDR3 loop spans 12 amino acids. The CDR3: CASTQAAYEQYF.

The rearrangement joins TRBV5-4 to TRBJ2-1; absent DNA, TCRdb's TRBD1 call cannot be checked. Germline V CDR1 and CDR2: SGHNT, YYREEE (reference sequence). The CDR3 length is 18 residues. CDR3 sequence reads: CASRAGQGDLLGVNEQFF.

This clonotype is called medium-sized based on its frequency. V is TRBV6-2 or TRBV6-3 and J is TRBJ2-3. From germline, CDR1 is MNHEY and CDR2 SVGEGT. The CDR3 extends over 14 amino acids. The CDR3 protein is CASSWVEGTDTQYF.

V is TRBV5-4 and J is TRBJ2-1; the TCRdb D gene call, TRBD2, has no DNA to confirm it. Germline CDR1 is SGHNT and CDR2 is YYREEE (reference sequence). The CDR3 is 15 amino acids. CDR3: CASSSSGGTDSGLFF.

V and J are TRBV5-5 and TRBJ2-7; lacking DNA, the TRBD2 call made by TCRdb goes unchecked. The CDR3 is made up of 15 amino acids. Looked up from germline, CDR1 is SGHKS and CDR2 is YYEKEE (reference sequence). The chain's CDR3 is CASSPRAGGVEEQYF.

CDR3 in amino acids: CASSLGGVNTEAFF. This chain connects TRBV7-6 to TRBJ1-1; TCRdb indicates TRBD1, and absent DNA this call remains unverified. CDR1 is SGHVS, CDR2 FNYEAQ, per germline. The CDR3 loop spans 14 amino acids.

The chain is built from TRBV6-6 and TRBJ2-7; with no DNA, the TCRdb D assignment of TRBD2 cannot be verified. The CDR3 runs to 14 residues. In germline, CDR1 is MNHNY, CDR2 SVGAGI (reference sequence). The CDR3 reads CASSLPSRPYEQYF.

The chain joins TRBV7-9 to TRBJ1-5; absent DNA, TCRdb's TRBD1 call cannot be checked. CDR1 is SEHNR and CDR2 is FQNEAQ in the germline V gene (reference sequence). The CDR3 runs to 15 residues. CDR3 amino acids: CASSLTGAGDQPQHF.

V and J are TRBV12-3 or TRBV12-4 and TRBJ2-5; TCRdb's D call of TRBD2 is untestable without DNA. The CDR3 spans 16 residues. CDR3 in amino acids: CASTPGLAAIQETQYF.

The rearrangement joins TRBV5-1 to TRBJ2-2; TCRdb returns TRBD1, unconfirmable since there is no DNA. Per germline, CDR1 SGHRS and CDR2 YFSETQ. The CDR3 loop spans 16 amino acids. This CDR3 is CASTLRGRGDTGELFF. The full variable domain, with the rest looked up from reference TRBV5-1 and TRBJ2-2, is KAGVTQTPRYLIKTRGQQVTLSCSPISGHRSVSWYQQTPGQGLQFLFEYFSETQRNKGNFPGRFSGRQFSNSRSEMNVSTLELGDSALYLCASTLRGRGDTGELFFGEGSRLTVL.

This clonotype is deemed medium-sized by its frequency. The gene calls are TRBV15 and TRBJ2-3. The CDR3 covers 12 residues. Germline CDR1 reads LNHNV; CDR2 reads YYDKDF (reference sequence). CDR3 in amino acids: CATSPSSDTQYF.

Measured by frequency, this clonotype is medium-sized (0.01 to 0.1%). V is TRBV27 and J is TRBJ2-5; no DNA is available, so the TRBD1 call from TCRdb remains unchecked. From germline, CDR1 is MNHEY and CDR2 SMNVEV (reference sequence). CDR3 length: 16 residues. The CDR3 reads CASSLLGTGAKETQYF.

The rearrangement uses TRBV6-4 and TRBJ2-1; TCRdb designates TRBD2, a call that cannot be tested without DNA. Per germline, CDR1 MRHNA and CDR2 SNTAGT. The CDR3 is 17 residues long. CDR3: CASSDQAGGSPYNEQFF.

V gene TRBV10-3 combines with J gene TRBJ2-5; with no DNA, the TCRdb D assignment of TRBD1 cannot be verified. The CDR3 loop spans 14 amino acids. The germline V gene has CDR1 ENHRY and CDR2 SYGVKD. The CDR3 sequence: CAISETGADRTQYF.

The chain is built from TRBV19 and TRBJ1-1; TCRdb indicates TRBD1, and absent DNA this call remains unverified. This CDR3 region has 14 residues. Looked up from germline, CDR1 is LNHDA and CDR2 is SQIVND (reference sequence). The CDR3 protein is CASISTGRNTEAFF.

This clonotype is classed as medium-sized (0.01 to 0.1%) by frequency. The J gene is TRBJ1-4, the V gene TRBV6-6; TCRdb returns TRBD1, unconfirmable since there is no DNA. Germline assignment: CDR1 MNHNY and CDR2 SVGAGI (reference sequence). CDR3 length: 18 residues. The chain's CDR3 is CASSYHPGQGSANEKLFF.

The chain combines TRBV6-5 with TRBJ1-3. The CDR3 length is 15 residues. Germline values: CDR1 MNHEY, CDR2 SVGAGI. The CDR3 region is CASSYRPDSGNTIYF.

The chain combines TRBV30 with TRBJ2-5; the D call from TCRdb, TRBD2, cannot be confirmed without DNA. The CDR3 runs 13 residues. The germline gives CDR1 GTSNPN, CDR2 SVGIG (reference sequence). The CDR3 sequence: CAWARRSQETQYF.